The rows below give T cell receptor beta chains drawn from one sample of a study of blood T cell repertoires in COVID-19. Sequencing used immunoSEQ multiplex PCR; TCRdb keeps in-frame clones, though not all of them. Of over 250,000 clones in the sample, 70% to 90% were seen once. Sample: peripheral blood. The receptors originated from a woman in her 70s with acute or convalescent COVID-19. Each CDR3 is given with its conserved first and last residue. D genes are given only for firm matches. Clone size is given for some rows only: seen once, a few or many times, or a class if the clone is expanded.

D,size,V,J,CDR3,DNA
NA,once,TRBV12-3/TRBV12-4,TRBJ2-2,CASSSSNTGELFF,TGTGCCAGCAGTTCCAGTAACACCGGGGAGCTGTTTTTT
NA,NA,TRBV6-5,TRBJ2-1,CASGRTSENEQFF,TGTGCCAGCGGCCGAACTAGTGAGAATGAGCAGTTCTTC
NA,NA,TRBV29-1,TRBJ1-2,CSVEVSGGGYTF,TGCAGCGTTGAAGTTTCGGGGGGAGGCTACACCTTC
TRBD1,once,TRBV5-3,TRBJ2-2,CARSVARQGWSGELFF,TGTGCCAGAAGCGTCGCCCGACAGGGGTGGAGCGGGGAGCTGTTTTTT
TRBD1,NA,TRBV24-1,TRBJ2-3,CATGDSTTDTQYF,TGTGCCACCGGGGACAGTACGACAGATACGCAGTATTTT
NA,once,TRBV11-2,TRBJ2-7,CASSFSIFSTGFQYEQYF,TGTGCCAGCAGCTTCTCTATCTTCAGCACGGGGTTTCAGTACGAGCAGTACTTC
TRBD2,NA,TRBV13,TRBJ2-5,CASRRGGTGTQYF,TGTGCCAGCAGGCGCGGGGGGACCGGGACCCAGTACTTC
NA,NA,TRBV10-3,TRBJ2-3,CAISVGQSTDTQYF,TGTGCCATCAGTGTCGGACAAAGCACAGATACGCAGTATTTT
NA,NA,TRBV7-7,TRBJ1-1,CASSLTGNTEAFF,TGTGCCAGCAGTCTGACAGGGAACACTGAAGCTTTCTTT
NA,once,TRBV6-6,TRBJ1-1,CASTSIGENEAFF,TGTGCCAGCACCTCTATCGGGGAGAACGAAGCTTTCTTT
NA,NA,TRBV7-6,TRBJ1-6,CASSLGVRGSLDSPLHF,TGTGCCAGCAGCTTAGGGGTCAGGGGTTCGCTGGATTCACCCCTCCACTTT
TRBD1,NA,TRBV18,TRBJ1-6,CASSPDRNSPLHF,TGTGCCAGCTCACCGGACAGGAATTCACCCCTCCACTTT
NA,NA,TRBV5-6,TRBJ1-3,CASRRWASGNTIYF,TGTGCCAGCAGAAGGTGGGCCTCTGGAAACACCATATATTTT
TRBD2,NA,TRBV3-1/TRBV3-2,TRBJ2-7,CASSQYRLAGGDEQYF,TGTGCCAGCAGCCAATACCGACTAGCGGGAGGAGACGAGCAGTACTTC
TRBD2,once,TRBV6-4,TRBJ2-1,CASTPSGGSYNEQFF,TGTGCCAGCACACCCAGCGGGGGGTCCTACAATGAGCAGTTCTTC
NA,NA,TRBV2,TRBJ1-2,CASSVGQGSGYTF,TGTGCCAGCAGTGTTGGGCAGGGGAGTGGCTACACCTTC
NA,few,TRBV5-8,TRBJ1-5,CASSLGGYSNQPQHF,TGTGCCAGCAGCTTGGGAGGGTATAGCAATCAGCCCCAGCATTTT
NA,NA,TRBV4-1,TRBJ1-2,CASSQEGQGSVNYGYTF,TGCGCCAGCAGCCAAGAGGGGCAGGGTTCGGTTAACTATGGCTACACCTTC
TRBD1,NA,TRBV9,TRBJ1-3,CASSLGQAGNTIYF,TGTGCCAGCAGCCTCGGACAGGCTGGAAACACCATATATTTT
TRBD1,NA,TRBV11-2,TRBJ1-2,CASSLVSQGADGYTF,TGTGCCAGCAGCTTAGTTTCGCAGGGGGCGGATGGCTACACCTTC
TRBD1,NA,TRBV18,TRBJ1-1,CASYPTGVTEAFF,TGTGCCAGCTACCCCACAGGGGTCACTGAAGCTTTCTTT
TRBD1,NA,TRBV12-5,TRBJ1-5,CASGQMTGNQPQHF,TGTGCTAGTGGACAAATGACAGGGAATCAGCCCCAGCATTTT
TRBD2,once,TRBV19,TRBJ2-5,CASRGRRGGPETQYF,TGTGCCAGTAGAGGGAGGCGGGGGGGCCCAGAGACCCAGTACTTC
NA,NA,TRBV11-2,TRBJ2-5,CASSSVGLAGHHF,TGTGCCAGCAGCTCCGTGGGGCTGGCAGGGCACCACTTC
TRBD1,NA,TRBV18,TRBJ1-4,CASSLGQGDDEKLFF,TGTGCCAGCTCACTTGGACAGGGGGACGATGAAAAACTGTTTTTT
TRBD1,NA,TRBV18,TRBJ2-3,CASSPTTGLGDTQYF,TGTGCCAGCTCACCGACGACAGGGCTTGGAGATACGCAGTATTTT
TRBD2,NA,TRBV7-3,TRBJ2-1,CASSKTSGGKNEQFF,TGTGCCAGCAGCAAGACTAGCGGGGGGAAGAATGAGCAGTTCTTC
TRBD1,NA,TRBV5-1,TRBJ2-7,CASSHRQGLYEQYF,TGCGCCAGCAGCCACCGACAGGGGTTATACGAGCAGTACTTC
NA,NA,TRBV12-3/TRBV12-4,TRBJ1-2,CASSRDINYGYTF,TGTGCCAGCAGTCGGGACATCAACTATGGCTACACCTTC
TRBD2,once,TRBV6-1,TRBJ2-5,CASSVLNSGVQETQYF,TGTGCCAGCAGTGTATTGAATAGCGGGGTCCAAGAGACCCAGTACTTC
TRBD2,NA,TRBV27,TRBJ2-7,CASRRDYQSSYEQYF,TGTGCCAGCAGACGGGACTACCAGAGCTCCTACGAGCAGTACTTC
TRBD1,NA,TRBV18,TRBJ1-3,CASSAGTGRNTIYF,TGTGCCAGCTCAGCCGGGACAGGGAGGAACACCATATATTTT
NA,NA,TRBV6-4,TRBJ1-1,CASSKTVGGPRISEAFF,TGTGCCAGCAGTAAAACGGTAGGGGGACCAAGAATCTCTGAAGCTTTCTTT
TRBD1,NA,TRBV6-5,TRBJ1-2,CASSWTSDRAIGYTF,TGTGCCAGCAGTTGGACCTCGGACAGGGCTATTGGCTACACCTTC
NA,NA,TRBV5-4,TRBJ2-7,CASSSQPSSYEQYF,TGTGCCAGCAGTTCACAGCCGAGCTCCTACGAGCAGTACTTC
TRBD2,NA,TRBV12-3/TRBV12-4,TRBJ2-1,CASSSGGDEQFF,TGTGCCAGCAGTTCGGGAGGCGATGAGCAGTTCTTC
NA,NA,TRBV5-4,TRBJ1-3,CASSGGGNTIYF,TGTGCCAGCAGCGGAGGGGGAAACACCATATATTTT
TRBD1,NA,TRBV20-1,TRBJ1-2,CSASGVTTGAGVYGYTF,TGCAGTGCTAGTGGCGTTACGACAGGGGCTGGCGTCTATGGCTACACCTTC
NA,NA,TRBV10-2,TRBJ1-6,CASSEGLDNSPLHF,TGCGCCAGCAGTGAGGGCCTCGATAATTCACCCCTCCACTTT
NA,once,TRBV5-1,TRBJ1-2,CASSLGYQDYTF,TGCGCCAGCAGCTTGGGGTACCAGGATTACACCTTC
NA,NA,TRBV6-5,TRBJ1-5,CASRPQVISNQPQHF,TGTGCCAGCAGGCCACAGGTAATTAGCAATCAGCCCCAGCATTTT
NA,few,TRBV4-1,TRBJ1-6,CASSQDNRVGSPLHF,TGCGCCAGCAGCCAAGATAACAGAGTTGGTTCACCCCTCCACTTT